This TCR beta chain was profiled in a study of CDR3 diversity in severe acne. The CDR3 runs to 17 residues. CDR1 and CDR2 (germline): SGHAT, FQNNGV. The ends were cut back, 6 bases at V and 2 bases at J, with 19 bases in the middle. Each CDR3 protein is one row after TCRdb ran MiXCR on the PCR reads. The table shows approximately 90,000 distinct CDR3 sequences, with under 55% occurring only once. This rearrangement joins TRBV11-2 to TRBJ2-2; D not resolved. The TCR comes from a male donor with severe acne vulgaris. The sequencing sample was made of blood. The CDR3 protein is CASSSRRGVGNTGELFF. The DNA of the CDR3 is TGTGCCAGCAGTTCTAGAAGAGGTGTAGGTAACACCGGGGAGCTGTTTTTT.